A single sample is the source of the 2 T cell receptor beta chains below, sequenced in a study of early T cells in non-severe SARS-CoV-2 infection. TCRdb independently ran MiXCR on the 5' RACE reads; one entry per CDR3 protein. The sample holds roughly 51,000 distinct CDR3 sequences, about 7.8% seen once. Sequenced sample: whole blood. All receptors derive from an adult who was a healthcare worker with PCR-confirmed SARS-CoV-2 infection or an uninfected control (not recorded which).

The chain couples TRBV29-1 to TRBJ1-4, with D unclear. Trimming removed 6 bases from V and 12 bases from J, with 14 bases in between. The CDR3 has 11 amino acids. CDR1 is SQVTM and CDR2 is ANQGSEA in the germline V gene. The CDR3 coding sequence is TGCAGCGTGCTGACCCGCGGGCAACTGTTTTTT. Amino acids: CSVLTRGQLFF.

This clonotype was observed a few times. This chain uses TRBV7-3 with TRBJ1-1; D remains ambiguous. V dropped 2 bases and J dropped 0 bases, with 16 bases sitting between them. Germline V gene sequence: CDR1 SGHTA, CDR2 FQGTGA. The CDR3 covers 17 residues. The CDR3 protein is CASSLLTGDRLNTEAFF. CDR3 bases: TGTGCCAGCAGCTTATTGACGGGTGATAGATTGAACACTGAAGCTTTCTTT.